A selection of T cell receptor beta chains follows, all from one sample in a study of cytomegalovirus exposure and HLA in healthy donors. The method was immunoSEQ multiplex PCR; TCRdb's version includes in-frame clones alone and lacks a portion of them. The sample lists 150,000 to 200,000 clones; around four fifths were seen once. Sequencing was performed on PBMCs. All receptors derive from a man between 18 and 35 years old in good health and CMV-seropositive. The CDR3 runs from the conserved cysteine through the conserved F or W. The order of the fields is clone size, D gene, J gene, V gene, CDR3 length, CDR3 DNA, CDR3 protein. D genes are given only for firm matches. The size field is filled for only some rows; it gives once, few, many or a size class.

clone_size: NA; d_call: NA; j_call: TRBJ2-3; v_call: TRBV5-1; cdr3_length: 16; cdr3_nt: TGCGCCAGCAGCGAGACCCGGGACAAGGGGGAAGATACGCAGTATTTT; cdr3_aa: CASSETRDKGEDTQYF
clone_size: NA; d_call: TRBD2; j_call: TRBJ2-3; v_call: TRBV7-6; cdr3_length: 19; cdr3_nt: TGTGCCAGCAGCTCGGGACTAGCGGGACCGATTCCAACACTCTATACGCAGTATTTT; cdr3_aa: CASSSGLAGPIPTLYTQYF
clone_size: NA; d_call: NA; j_call: TRBJ1-2; v_call: TRBV7-2; cdr3_length: 12; cdr3_nt: TGTGCCAGCAGCCCAAACTACTATGGCTACACCTTC; cdr3_aa: CASSPNYYGYTF
clone_size: NA; d_call: TRBD2; j_call: TRBJ2-1; v_call: TRBV18; cdr3_length: 15; cdr3_nt: TGTGCCAGCTCACCAGGGTCGGGAGGCAGAAATGAGCAGTTCTTC; cdr3_aa: CASSPGSGGRNEQFF
clone_size: NA; d_call: NA; j_call: TRBJ2-4; v_call: TRBV6-5; cdr3_length: 15; cdr3_nt: TGTGCCAGCAGTCCCGAGACTAGTTCCAAAAACATTCAGTACTTC; cdr3_aa: CASSPETSSKNIQYF
clone_size: NA; d_call: TRBD2; j_call: TRBJ2-7; v_call: TRBV9; cdr3_length: 15; cdr3_nt: TGTGCCAGCAGCGTAGGTGGGACTAGCAGCTACGAGCAGTACTTC; cdr3_aa: CASSVGGTSSYEQYF
clone_size: NA; d_call: TRBD1; j_call: TRBJ2-1; v_call: TRBV18; cdr3_length: 16; cdr3_nt: TGTGCCAGCTCACCTTCAATGACAGGGTCCTACAATGAGCAGTTCTTC; cdr3_aa: CASSPSMTGSYNEQFF
clone_size: few; d_call: NA; j_call: TRBJ2-2; v_call: TRBV9; cdr3_length: 15; cdr3_nt: TGTGCCAGCAGCCGCCTACAGACGAACACCGGGGAGCTGTTTTTT; cdr3_aa: CASSRLQTNTGELFF
clone_size: NA; d_call: TRBD2; j_call: TRBJ2-2; v_call: TRBV6-6; cdr3_length: 14; cdr3_nt: TGTGCCAGCAGTTATGCGGGAGTCCCCGGGGAGCTGTTTTTT; cdr3_aa: CASSYAGVPGELFF
clone_size: NA; d_call: NA; j_call: TRBJ2-2; v_call: TRBV2; cdr3_length: 15; cdr3_nt: TGTGCCAGCAGTGAGGATAGCGGTTCTTCCGGGGAGCTGTTTTTT; cdr3_aa: CASSEDSGSSGELFF
clone_size: NA; d_call: NA; j_call: TRBJ1-1; v_call: TRBV20-1; cdr3_length: 11; cdr3_nt: TGCAGTGCTAGAGCTACCCCTGAAGCTTTCTTT; cdr3_aa: CSARATPEAFF
clone_size: NA; d_call: NA; j_call: TRBJ2-7; v_call: TRBV30; cdr3_length: 14; cdr3_nt: TGTGCCTGGGCACCGGGACTGCCACCCTACGAGCAGTACTTC; cdr3_aa: CAWAPGLPPYEQYF
clone_size: NA; d_call: TRBD1; j_call: TRBJ2-5; v_call: TRBV6-1; cdr3_length: 16; cdr3_nt: TGTGCCAGCAGTGCACTAACCGGGACAGCCCAAGAGACCCAGTACTTC; cdr3_aa: CASSALTGTAQETQYF
clone_size: NA; d_call: TRBD2; j_call: TRBJ2-7; v_call: TRBV19; cdr3_length: 14; cdr3_nt: TGTGCCAGTAGCTCGACTAGCTACCCCTACGAGCAGTACTTC; cdr3_aa: CASSSTSYPYEQYF
clone_size: NA; d_call: NA; j_call: TRBJ2-7; v_call: TRBV27; cdr3_length: 13; cdr3_nt: TGTGCCAGTTCCGCAGGGTCCTCCTACGAGCAGTACTTC; cdr3_aa: CASSAGSSYEQYF
clone_size: once; d_call: TRBD2; j_call: TRBJ2-3; v_call: TRBV27; cdr3_length: 18; cdr3_nt: TGTGCCAGCAGTTTACTCCCCCCGGGGCGGGGGGGGCTGGATACGCAGTATTTT; cdr3_aa: CASSLLPPGRGGLDTQYF
clone_size: NA; d_call: TRBD1; j_call: TRBJ1-3; v_call: TRBV29-1; cdr3_length: 14; cdr3_nt: TGCAGCGTTGTGGACAGGGTGTCCGGAAACACCATATATTTT; cdr3_aa: CSVVDRVSGNTIYF
clone_size: NA; d_call: NA; j_call: TRBJ1-2; v_call: TRBV28; cdr3_length: 13; cdr3_nt: TGTGCCAGCAGTTTCCCGGGGGGCTATGGCTACACCTTC; cdr3_aa: CASSFPGGYGYTF
clone_size: few; d_call: NA; j_call: TRBJ1-2; v_call: TRBV4-2; cdr3_length: 15; cdr3_nt: TGTGCCAGCAGGCCGACGGGGGGGGACGTATATGGCTACACCTTC; cdr3_aa: CASRPTGGDVYGYTF
clone_size: once; d_call: TRBD1; j_call: TRBJ2-7; v_call: TRBV6-6; cdr3_length: 15; cdr3_nt: TGTGCCAGCAGTTACCGGGACAGGGGGCAGTACGAGCAGTACTTC; cdr3_aa: CASSYRDRGQYEQYF
clone_size: NA; d_call: NA; j_call: TRBJ1-5; v_call: TRBV27; cdr3_length: 13; cdr3_nt: TGTGCCAGCAGTCAGTCAGGGAATCAGCCCCAGCATTTT; cdr3_aa: CASSQSGNQPQHF
clone_size: NA; d_call: TRBD1; j_call: TRBJ2-2; v_call: TRBV6-5; cdr3_length: 14; cdr3_nt: TGTGCCAGCAGCCGGACAGGAGCCCCCGGGGAGCTGTTTTTT; cdr3_aa: CASSRTGAPGELFF
clone_size: NA; d_call: NA; j_call: TRBJ2-7; v_call: TRBV30; cdr3_length: 12; cdr3_nt: TGTGCCGCAGAAGGGGGCTCCTACGAGCAGTACTTC; cdr3_aa: CAAEGGSYEQYF
clone_size: NA; d_call: NA; j_call: TRBJ1-1; v_call: TRBV28; cdr3_length: 10; cdr3_nt: TGTGCCAGCATAGGGGCAGGGTGGTTCTTT; cdr3_aa: CASIGAGWFF
clone_size: few; d_call: TRBD2; j_call: TRBJ2-3; v_call: TRBV19; cdr3_length: 17; cdr3_nt: TGTGCCAGTAGTTCAAGGGGGGCACTAGCGGGAGAAGATACGCAGTATTTT; cdr3_aa: CASSSRGALAGEDTQYF
clone_size: NA; d_call: TRBD1; j_call: TRBJ1-1; v_call: TRBV6-5; cdr3_length: 14; cdr3_nt: TGTGCCAGCAGGGGGACAGGAACGAACACTGAAGCTTTCTTT; cdr3_aa: CASRGTGTNTEAFF
clone_size: NA; d_call: NA; j_call: TRBJ1-4; v_call: TRBV4-2; cdr3_length: 14; cdr3_nt: TGTGCCAGCAGCCACCCGGGTGTGGGTGAAAAACTGTTTTTT; cdr3_aa: CASSHPGVGEKLFF
clone_size: NA; d_call: NA; j_call: TRBJ2-5; v_call: TRBV5-6; cdr3_length: 13; cdr3_nt: TGTGCCAGCACAGGTACAGGCCAAGAGACCCAGTACTTC; cdr3_aa: CASTGTGQETQYF
clone_size: few; d_call: NA; j_call: TRBJ2-7; v_call: TRBV28; cdr3_length: 14; cdr3_nt: TGTGCCAGCAGTCTAGGACTGAAAGACTACGAGCAGTACTTC; cdr3_aa: CASSLGLKDYEQYF
clone_size: NA; d_call: NA; j_call: TRBJ1-5; v_call: TRBV5-5; cdr3_length: 15; cdr3_nt: TGTGCCAGCAGCTTCACAGCTTCAAGCAATCAGCCCCAGCATTTT; cdr3_aa: CASSFTASSNQPQHF
clone_size: NA; d_call: NA; j_call: TRBJ1-5; v_call: TRBV27; cdr3_length: 15; cdr3_nt: TGTGCCAGCAGTTTTTGGTCAGGGGCTGATCAGCCCCAGCATTTT; cdr3_aa: CASSFWSGADQPQHF
clone_size: NA; d_call: TRBD1; j_call: TRBJ2-7; v_call: TRBV19; cdr3_length: 14; cdr3_nt: TGTGCCAGTAGTAACACAGGGGGAACCTACGAGCAGTACTTC; cdr3_aa: CASSNTGGTYEQYF
clone_size: NA; d_call: TRBD2; j_call: TRBJ2-1; v_call: TRBV10-3; cdr3_length: 18; cdr3_nt: TGTGCCATCAGTGTACTAGCGGGAGGTTACAGCTCCTACAATGAGCAGTTCTTC; cdr3_aa: CAISVLAGGYSSYNEQFF
clone_size: NA; d_call: TRBD2; j_call: TRBJ2-7; v_call: TRBV11-2; cdr3_length: 15; cdr3_nt: TGTGCCAGCAGCGCGATAGCGGGAAGGTCCTACGAGCAGTACTTC; cdr3_aa: CASSAIAGRSYEQYF
clone_size: NA; d_call: NA; j_call: TRBJ2-1; v_call: TRBV18; cdr3_length: 15; cdr3_nt: TGTGCCAGCTCACCAGCAGCGTCGGGTGGCGATGAGCAGTTCTTC; cdr3_aa: CASSPAASGGDEQFF
clone_size: few; d_call: NA; j_call: TRBJ2-5; v_call: TRBV6-6; cdr3_length: 13; cdr3_nt: TGTGCCAGCAGCCGGACAGAGCAAGAGACCCAGTACTTC; cdr3_aa: CASSRTEQETQYF
clone_size: NA; d_call: TRBD2; j_call: TRBJ2-7; v_call: TRBV7-9; cdr3_length: 19; cdr3_nt: TGTGCCAGCAGCCCAACGGTCCGGACTAGCGGAGGCAAAGACTACGAGCAGTACTTC; cdr3_aa: CASSPTVRTSGGKDYEQYF
clone_size: NA; d_call: NA; j_call: TRBJ2-5; v_call: TRBV20-1; cdr3_length: 11; cdr3_nt: TGCAGTGCCAGGGTAGGAGAGACCCAGTACTTC; cdr3_aa: CSARVGETQYF
clone_size: NA; d_call: TRBD1; j_call: TRBJ2-5; v_call: TRBV5-6; cdr3_length: 16; cdr3_nt: TGTGCCAGCAGGTTGGGGGGACAGGGCGTCGCGAAGACCCAGTACTTC; cdr3_aa: CASRLGGQGVAKTQYF
clone_size: NA; d_call: NA; j_call: TRBJ2-4; v_call: TRBV9; cdr3_length: 12; cdr3_nt: TGTGCCAGCAGCGTAGGGGGGGACATTCAGTACTTC; cdr3_aa: CASSVGGDIQYF
clone_size: NA; d_call: NA; j_call: TRBJ2-1; v_call: TRBV18; cdr3_length: 16; cdr3_nt: TGTGCCAGCTCACCACGCGGGAAGCAGGGAGGAGATGAGCAGTTCTTC; cdr3_aa: CASSPRGKQGGDEQFF
clone_size: NA; d_call: TRBD1; j_call: TRBJ1-3; v_call: TRBV15; cdr3_length: 16; cdr3_nt: TGTGCCACCAGCGGAAACCGGGACAGCTCTGGAAACACCATATATTTT; cdr3_aa: CATSGNRDSSGNTIYF
clone_size: NA; d_call: TRBD1; j_call: TRBJ2-1; v_call: TRBV7-8; cdr3_length: 15; cdr3_nt: TGTGCCAGCAGCCCGGGGACAGGGACGGGCAATGAGCAGTTCTTC; cdr3_aa: CASSPGTGTGNEQFF
clone_size: NA; d_call: NA; j_call: TRBJ1-2; v_call: TRBV7-9; cdr3_length: 12; cdr3_nt: TGTGCCAGCAGCTTCGACAGCTATGGCTACACCTTC; cdr3_aa: CASSFDSYGYTF
clone_size: NA; d_call: TRBD2; j_call: TRBJ2-3; v_call: TRBV29-1; cdr3_length: 15; cdr3_nt: TGCAGCGTTGGGGTTCTAGCGGGAGGGCCAATAACGCAGTATTTT; cdr3_aa: CSVGVLAGGPITQYF
clone_size: few; d_call: NA; j_call: TRBJ2-7; v_call: TRBV6-1; cdr3_length: 15; cdr3_nt: TGTGCCAGCAGTCCCGAAATGGGGGGAGTACACGAGCAGTACTTC; cdr3_aa: CASSPEMGGVHEQYF
clone_size: NA; d_call: TRBD1; j_call: TRBJ2-7; v_call: TRBV28; cdr3_length: 17; cdr3_nt: TGTGCCAGCAGTACCCAGGGACAGGGGGCGGTGGGTTACGAGCAGTACTTC; cdr3_aa: CASSTQGQGAVGYEQYF
clone_size: once; d_call: NA; j_call: TRBJ1-2; v_call: TRBV5-6; cdr3_length: 15; cdr3_nt: TGTGCCAGCAGCTTGTGGTGGAGGGGCGTGGATGGCTACACCTTC; cdr3_aa: CASSLWWRGVDGYTF
clone_size: NA; d_call: NA; j_call: TRBJ2-1; v_call: TRBV2; cdr3_length: 13; cdr3_nt: TGTGCCAGCAGTGGGAGGGCGTACAATGAGCAGTTCTTC; cdr3_aa: CASSGRAYNEQFF
clone_size: NA; d_call: TRBD2; j_call: TRBJ2-1; v_call: TRBV4-3; cdr3_length: 13; cdr3_nt: TGCGCCAGCAGCCAGGCTAGCGGCAATGAGCAGTTCTTC; cdr3_aa: CASSQASGNEQFF
clone_size: NA; d_call: NA; j_call: TRBJ2-6; v_call: TRBV27; cdr3_length: 15; cdr3_nt: TGTGCCAGCAGTTTAGGGCGTTCTGGGGCCAACGTCCTGACTTTC; cdr3_aa: CASSLGRSGANVLTF
clone_size: NA; d_call: NA; j_call: TRBJ2-7; v_call: TRBV19; cdr3_length: 14; cdr3_nt: TGTGCCAGTAGATCGAAGACAGGCGGCTACGAGCAGTACTTC; cdr3_aa: CASRSKTGGYEQYF
clone_size: NA; d_call: TRBD1; j_call: TRBJ2-7; v_call: TRBV27; cdr3_length: 15; cdr3_nt: TGTGCCAGCAGTTCCCCGGGACAGGGGACGTACGAGCAGTACTTC; cdr3_aa: CASSSPGQGTYEQYF
clone_size: once; d_call: NA; j_call: TRBJ2-5; v_call: TRBV11-2; cdr3_length: 15; cdr3_nt: TGTGCCAGCAGCCGGGAGTACCAGCGGGAAGAGACCCAGTACTTC; cdr3_aa: CASSREYQREETQYF
clone_size: NA; d_call: NA; j_call: TRBJ2-6; v_call: TRBV30; cdr3_length: 14; cdr3_nt: TGTGCCTGGAGTGCTATCTCTGGGGCCAACGTCCTGACTTTC; cdr3_aa: CAWSAISGANVLTF
clone_size: NA; d_call: NA; j_call: TRBJ2-3; v_call: TRBV11-2; cdr3_length: 14; cdr3_nt: TGTGCCAGCAGCCGACTCTCTAGCACAGATACGCAGTATTTT; cdr3_aa: CASSRLSSTDTQYF